This is a list of T cell receptor beta chains from one sample in a study of blood T cell repertoires in COVID-19. Method: immunoSEQ multiplex PCR; TCRdb's copy keeps in-frame clones and lacks some. The table lists around 64,000 clones, around 80% of them singletons, with roughly 3.7% in the top ten. Sequencing used peripheral blood. Receptors originate from a man aged 55-75 years with acute or convalescent COVID-19. CDR3s leave out the opening cysteine and the closing phenylalanine or tryptophan. Each record gives: J gene, V gene, clone size, CDR3 protein. Where a row states a size, it is once, few, many or the class of an expanded clone; other rows omit it.

j_call: TRBJ2-1
v_call: TRBV19
clone_size: .
cdr3_aa: ASRQASGSNNEQF

j_call: TRBJ2-3
v_call: TRBV29-1
clone_size: .
cdr3_aa: SVRQPPDTQY

j_call: TRBJ1-1
v_call: TRBV30
clone_size: .
cdr3_aa: AWSVGAARAF

j_call: TRBJ2-1
v_call: TRBV5-4
clone_size: .
cdr3_aa: ATQRPFEDEQF

j_call: TRBJ1-5
v_call: TRBV11-2
clone_size: .
cdr3_aa: ASSWQGGYNQPQH

j_call: TRBJ1-1
v_call: TRBV9
clone_size: .
cdr3_aa: ASSVEGQGSTEAF

j_call: TRBJ2-1
v_call: TRBV6-5
clone_size: .
cdr3_aa: ASSPPFSSYNEQF

j_call: TRBJ2-7
v_call: TRBV28
clone_size: .
cdr3_aa: ASNRAQGKGYEQY

j_call: TRBJ1-1
v_call: TRBV29-1
clone_size: .
cdr3_aa: SGHPMGTEAF

j_call: TRBJ2-1
v_call: TRBV11-3
clone_size: .
cdr3_aa: ASSAGRGQF

j_call: TRBJ2-5
v_call: TRBV18
clone_size: .
cdr3_aa: ASHRDRGKETQY

j_call: TRBJ2-2
v_call: TRBV12-2
clone_size: .
cdr3_aa: ASRGQGDTGELF

j_call: TRBJ2-1
v_call: TRBV9
clone_size: .
cdr3_aa: ASSSGLAGYNEQF

j_call: TRBJ1-2
v_call: TRBV28
clone_size: .
cdr3_aa: ASRGQGVWSNYGYT

j_call: TRBJ2-7
v_call: TRBV18
clone_size: .
cdr3_aa: ASSMRQGDYEQY

j_call: TRBJ1-5
v_call: TRBV6-5
clone_size: .
cdr3_aa: ASVRGGVQPQH

j_call: TRBJ1-5
v_call: TRBV13
clone_size: .
cdr3_aa: ASSLGVGQGNQPQH

j_call: TRBJ2-1
v_call: TRBV7-9
clone_size: .
cdr3_aa: ASKTGGYNEQF

j_call: TRBJ2-7
v_call: TRBV28
clone_size: once
cdr3_aa: ASSSPSAARGRVNEQY

j_call: TRBJ2-2
v_call: TRBV29-1
clone_size: few
cdr3_aa: SARAGGPAGELF

j_call: TRBJ2-1
v_call: TRBV6-5
clone_size: .
cdr3_aa: ASSSDREYGEQF

j_call: TRBJ1-5
v_call: TRBV5-5
clone_size: .
cdr3_aa: ASSSIPGPNQPQH

j_call: TRBJ1-5
v_call: TRBV2
clone_size: .
cdr3_aa: ASSEAWTGNQPQH

j_call: TRBJ2-2
v_call: TRBV7-9
clone_size: .
cdr3_aa: ASSLPRMRDRDLTGELF

j_call: TRBJ2-1
v_call: TRBV7-9
clone_size: .
cdr3_aa: ASSLHWNEQF

j_call: TRBJ2-2
v_call: TRBV11-1
clone_size: few
cdr3_aa: ASSLLGERTGELF

j_call: TRBJ2-5
v_call: TRBV19
clone_size: .
cdr3_aa: ASRDSPGETQY

j_call: TRBJ1-1
v_call: TRBV5-6
clone_size: few
cdr3_aa: ASSLFEGEAF

j_call: TRBJ2-7
v_call: TRBV1
clone_size: .
cdr3_aa: TSSRRFEQY

j_call: TRBJ2-1
v_call: TRBV3-1/TRBV3-2
clone_size: .
cdr3_aa: ASSQGTSREQF

j_call: TRBJ2-3
v_call: TRBV18
clone_size: .
cdr3_aa: ASSPPDSLSTDTQY